This T cell receptor (beta chain) was captured in a study of blood T cells in healthy people across ages. Study results and caveats: Per million T cells, TCR beta diversity dropped roughly linearly as age increased. Naive CD4+ cell counts and diversity both ran higher in long-lived than in aged donors.

The CDR3 totals 14 residues. Germline assignment: CDR1 MNHEY and CDR2 SMNVEV (reference sequence). J lost 3 bases, V lost 6 bases, and 4 bases had no gene match. This clonotype was recorded a few times. Its antigen is still unknown. Combining a sample-barcoded 5' primer with a J-beta primer mix, a second PCR ran for roughly 7 to 12 cycles. TCRdb reanalysed the 5' RACE reads using MiXCR and keeps one entry per CDR3 protein. The table shows fewer than 2,000,000 distinct CDR3 sequences, with 34% occurring only once. This chain joins TRBV27 and TRBJ2-1; TRBD1 aligns across 8 bases. The sample consisted of blood. The receptor was derived from a woman aged 30 to 39 in good health. CDR3 protein: CASRAGGFYNEQFF. CDR3 sequence (DNA): TGTGCCAGCAGAGCAGGGGGCTTCTACAATGAGCAGTTCTTC.